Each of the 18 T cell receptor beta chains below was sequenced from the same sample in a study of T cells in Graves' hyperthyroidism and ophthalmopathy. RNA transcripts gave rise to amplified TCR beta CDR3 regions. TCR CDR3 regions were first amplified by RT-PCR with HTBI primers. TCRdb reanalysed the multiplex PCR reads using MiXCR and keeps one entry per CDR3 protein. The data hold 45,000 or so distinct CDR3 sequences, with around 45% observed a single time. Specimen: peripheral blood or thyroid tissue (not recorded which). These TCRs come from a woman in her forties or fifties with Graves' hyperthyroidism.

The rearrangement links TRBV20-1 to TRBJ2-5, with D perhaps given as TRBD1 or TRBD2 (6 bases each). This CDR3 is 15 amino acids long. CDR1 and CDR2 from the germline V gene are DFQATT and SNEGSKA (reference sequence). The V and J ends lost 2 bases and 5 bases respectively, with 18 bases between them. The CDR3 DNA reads TGCAGTGCTAGAAGGGGGGCGAACACCGGGGAGACCCAGTACTTC. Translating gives CSARRGANTGETQYF.

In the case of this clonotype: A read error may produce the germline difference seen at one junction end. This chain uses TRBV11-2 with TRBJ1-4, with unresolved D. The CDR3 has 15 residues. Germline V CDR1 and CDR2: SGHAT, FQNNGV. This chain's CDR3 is CASSLAGSGSERLFF. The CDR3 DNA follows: TGTGCCAGCAGCTTAGCTGGGTCGGGGAGTGAAAGACTGTTTTTT.

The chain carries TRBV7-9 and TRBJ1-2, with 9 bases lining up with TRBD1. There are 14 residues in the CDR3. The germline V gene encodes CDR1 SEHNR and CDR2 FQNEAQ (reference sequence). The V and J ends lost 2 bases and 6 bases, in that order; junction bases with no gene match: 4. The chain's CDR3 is CASSLQQGANGYTF. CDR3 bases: TGTGCCAGCAGCTTACAACAGGGGGCCAATGGCTACACCTTC.

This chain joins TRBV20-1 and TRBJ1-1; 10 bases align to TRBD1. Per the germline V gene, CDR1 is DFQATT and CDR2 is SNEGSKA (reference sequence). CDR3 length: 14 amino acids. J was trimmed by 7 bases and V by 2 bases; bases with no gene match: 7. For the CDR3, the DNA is TGCAGTGCTAGATCGACAGGGGGCATGGATGAAGCTTTCTTT. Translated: CSARSTGGMDEAFF.

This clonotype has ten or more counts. The CDR3 loop is CASSLTTGTEAFF. In nucleotides, the CDR3 is TGTGCCAGCAGCTTAACGACAGGAACTGAAGCTTTCTTT. The rearrangement uses TRBV7-9 and TRBJ1-1, with D possibly being TRBD1 (6 bases). This CDR3 has 13 residues. Trimming shortened V by 2 bases and J by 5 bases, and 9 bases separated the two germline ends. Germline V lookup: CDR1 SEHNR, CDR2 FQNEAQ (reference sequence).

The CDR3 DNA reads TGTGCCAGCAGCTTTCACGGACGCCTCCAAGAGACCCAGTACTTC. It yields the protein CASSFHGRLQETQYF. The rearrangement joins TRBV7-8 to TRBJ2-5; D ambiguous. CDR3 length: 15 amino acids. The V gene's germline CDR1 is SGHVS and CDR2 FQNEAQ. The ends were cut back, 3 bases at V and 1 base at J, with 12 bases in the middle. Full variable domain (rest looked up from reference TRBV7-8 and TRBJ2-5): GAGVSQSPRYKVAKRGQDVALRCDPISGHVSLFWYQQALGQGPEFLTYFQNEAQLDKSGLPSDRFFAERPEGSVSTLKIQRTQQEDSAVYLCASSFHGRLQETQYFGPGTRLLVL.

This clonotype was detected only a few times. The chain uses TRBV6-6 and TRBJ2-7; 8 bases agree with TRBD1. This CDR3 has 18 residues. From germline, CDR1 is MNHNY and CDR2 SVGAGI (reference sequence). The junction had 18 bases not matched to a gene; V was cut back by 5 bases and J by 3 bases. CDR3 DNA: TGTGCCAGCAGTAATCAGCCTCGGGGCAGGGGGCTTATCTACGAGCAGTACTTC. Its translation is CASSNQPRGRGLIYEQYF.

In nucleotides, the CDR3 is TGTGCCAGCTCTTCGGGGAGCCCCGGAAACACCATATATTTT. It codes for CASSSGSPGNTIYF. This chain uses TRBV9 with TRBJ1-3; D not certain. Germline V CDR1 and CDR2: SGDLS, YYNGEE. Between the trimmed V and J ends, which lost 7 bases and 4 bases, there was a span of 15 bases. The CDR3 has 14 residues.

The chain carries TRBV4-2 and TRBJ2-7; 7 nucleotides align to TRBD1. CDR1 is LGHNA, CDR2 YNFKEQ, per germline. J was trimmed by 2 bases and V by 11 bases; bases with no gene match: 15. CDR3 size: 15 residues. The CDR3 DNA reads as TGTGCCTGCGGCCAAGAACGGACAGGAACCTACGAGCAGTACTTC. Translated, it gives CACGQERTGTYEQYF.

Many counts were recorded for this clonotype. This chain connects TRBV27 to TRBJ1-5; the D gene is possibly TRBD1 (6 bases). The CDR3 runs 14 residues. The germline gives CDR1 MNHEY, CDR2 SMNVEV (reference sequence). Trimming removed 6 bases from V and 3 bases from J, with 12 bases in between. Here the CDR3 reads CASSRGQINQPQHF. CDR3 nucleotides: TGTGCCAGCAGCCGGGGACAAATCAATCAGCCCCAGCATTTT.

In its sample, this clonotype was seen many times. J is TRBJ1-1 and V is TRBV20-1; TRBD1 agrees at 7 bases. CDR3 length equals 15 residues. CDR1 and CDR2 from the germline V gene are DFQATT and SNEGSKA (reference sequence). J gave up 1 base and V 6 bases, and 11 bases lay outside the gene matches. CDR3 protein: CSATRQGQANTEAFF. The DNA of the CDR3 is TGCAGTGCCACCCGACAGGGCCAAGCGAACACTGAAGCTTTCTTT.

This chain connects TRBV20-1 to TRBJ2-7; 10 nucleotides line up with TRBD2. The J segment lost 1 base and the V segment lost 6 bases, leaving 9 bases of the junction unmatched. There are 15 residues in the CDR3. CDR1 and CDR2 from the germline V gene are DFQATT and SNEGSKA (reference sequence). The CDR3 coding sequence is TGCAGTGCAAGTAGCGGGAGGCACTCTTCCTACGAGCAGTACTTC. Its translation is CSASSGRHSSYEQYF.

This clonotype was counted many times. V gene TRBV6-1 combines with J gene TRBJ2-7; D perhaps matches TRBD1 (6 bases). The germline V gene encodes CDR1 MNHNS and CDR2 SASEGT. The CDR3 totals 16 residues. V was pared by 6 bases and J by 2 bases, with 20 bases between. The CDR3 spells CASRFAVRQEAYEQYF. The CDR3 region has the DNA TGTGCCAGCAGATTTGCGGTGAGACAGGAAGCCTACGAGCAGTACTTC.

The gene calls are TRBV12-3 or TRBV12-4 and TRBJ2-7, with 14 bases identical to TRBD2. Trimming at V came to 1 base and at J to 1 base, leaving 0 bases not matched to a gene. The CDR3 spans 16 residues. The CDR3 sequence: CASSLGTSGRSYEQYF. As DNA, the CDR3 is TGTGCCAGCAGTTTAGGGACTAGCGGGAGGTCCTACGAGCAGTACTTC.

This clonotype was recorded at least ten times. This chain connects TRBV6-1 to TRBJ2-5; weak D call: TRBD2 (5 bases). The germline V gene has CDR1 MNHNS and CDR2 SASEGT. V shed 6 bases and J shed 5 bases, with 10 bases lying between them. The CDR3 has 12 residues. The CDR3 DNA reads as TGTGCCAGCAGGGACTGGAGGGAGACCCAGTACTTC. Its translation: CASRDWRETQYF.

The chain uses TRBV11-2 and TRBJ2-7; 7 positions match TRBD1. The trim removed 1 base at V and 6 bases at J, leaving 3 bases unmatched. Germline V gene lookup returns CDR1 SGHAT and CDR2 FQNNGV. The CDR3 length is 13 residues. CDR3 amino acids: CASSLVPGGEQYF. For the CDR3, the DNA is TGTGCCAGCAGCTTAGTACCAGGGGGCGAGCAGTACTTC.

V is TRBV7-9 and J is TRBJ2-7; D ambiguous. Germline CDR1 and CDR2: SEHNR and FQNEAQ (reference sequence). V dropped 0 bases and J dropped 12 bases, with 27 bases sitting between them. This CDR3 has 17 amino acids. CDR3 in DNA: TGTGCCAGCAGCTTAGCCCCAAGTGGGCCCCTATCCTACGGGCGGTACTTC. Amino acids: CASSLAPSGPLSYGRYF.

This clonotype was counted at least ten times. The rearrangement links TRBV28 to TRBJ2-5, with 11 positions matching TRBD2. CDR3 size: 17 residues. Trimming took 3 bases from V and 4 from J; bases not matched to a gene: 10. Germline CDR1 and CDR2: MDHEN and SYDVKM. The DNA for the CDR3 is TGTGCCAGCAGTTTTTCGGGACTAGCGGCAATGGGAGAGACCCAGTACTTC. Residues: CASSFSGLAAMGETQYF.